This T cell receptor beta chain was identified in a study of blood T cell repertoires in COVID-19. As for the study in general: Samples of COVID-19 (acute and convalescent) were obtained from the United States, Italy and Spain. PBMCs, B-cell-depleted T cells, or T cells were the source of the cDNA or gDNA that made up the material.

Methods used by the authors: Estimated nucleated cell counts came from reference gene primer amplification. TCRdb's table, derived via immunoSEQ multiplex PCR, lists solely in-frame clones and lacks some. D and trimming come from the DNA, and the V and J calls and clone size come from that table. The profile shows about 82,000 clones, roughly 80% of them singletons. CDR3 length equals 12 residues. Germline CDR1 and CDR2: MDHEN and SYDVKM. V was trimmed by 8 bases and J by 4 bases, leaving 9 bases between them. This sequence originates from a woman aged 40-49 years with active or convalescent COVID-19. What was sequenced was peripheral blood. The rearrangement links TRBV28 to TRBJ1-5; D is perhaps TRBD1 (6 bases). The CDR3 loop is CASETGNQPQHF. CDR3 DNA: TGTGCCAGCGAGACAGGTAATCAGCCCCAGCATTTT. The whole variable domain, filled in from reference TRBV28 and TRBJ1-5, reads DVKVTQSSRYLVKRTGEKVFLECVQDMDHENMFWYRQDPGLGLRLIYFSYDVKMKEKGDIPEGYSVSREKKERFSLILESASTNQTSMYLCASETGNQPQHFGDGTRLSIL.